This TCR beta chain was documented in a study of PD-1 blockade in classical Hodgkin lymphoma. Looked up from germline, CDR1 is SGHRS and CDR2 is YFSETQ. This CDR3 is built from 17 residues. The protocol was immunoSEQ multiplex PCR, while the TCRdb copy is restricted to in-frame clones and leaves out a portion. The table lists tens of thousands of clones, around 79% of them singletons. Findings of the study overall: Newly diagnosed patients had baseline TCR diversity that was reportedly lower than that of healthy donors. The drivers behind the repertoire differences, possibly disease activity or prior therapy, remain undefined.

Time point meaning: cycle 4 day 1 (C4D1), after more than 5 weeks of nivolumab. Each of the patients experienced relapse following autologous stem cell transplantation, and their brentuximab vedotin exposure differed. Classifying best responses yielded complete response, partial response or progressive disease. A word on this clone: Antigen specificity is unknown. A junction boundary mismatches the germline segment, possibly from a read error.

The sequence derives from a human donor with classical Hodgkin lymphoma. The material sequenced was peripheral blood mononuclear cells (PBMCs), taken before the fourth cycle of nivolumab. V gene TRBV5-1 combines with J gene TRBJ1-1, with a possible D match to TRBD1 (6 bases). In nucleotides, the CDR3 is TGCGCCAGCAGCTTGGGGAGTCTCCAGGGGCGGAACTCTGAAGCTTTCTTT. It is translated as CASSLGSLQGRNSEAFF.